The 30 T cell receptor beta chains in this list originate from one sample, sequenced in a study of cytomegalovirus exposure and HLA in healthy donors. PCR involved 60 Vbeta and 13 Jbeta primers. This table comes from immunoSEQ multiplex PCR, and its TCRdb copy is limited to in-frame clones, with some not included. The sample lists roughly 130,000 clones; 8.5% to 10% were seen once. Sequenced: PBMCs. The origin of the receptors is a man aged 35 to 55 in good health and CMV-seronegative.

This clone occurred a few times. The chain uses TRBV6-4 and TRBJ2-2; 10 positions match TRBD2. This CDR3 has 16 residues. The V gene's germline CDR1 is MRHNA and CDR2 SNTAGT. Unmatched junction bases numbered 3, after V lost 2 bases and J lost 3 bases. CDR3 sequence (DNA): TGTGCCAGCAGTGACGGAGCGGGGGGGGACACCGGGGAGCTGTTTTTT. Its translation: CASSDGAGGDTGELFF.

This clone was seen only a few times. J is TRBJ2-3 and V is TRBV10-3, with 8 bases that match TRBD2. The germline CDR1 and CDR2 sequences are ENHRY and SYGVKD. V shed 10 bases and J 0 bases; nucleotides not matched to a gene: 9. The CDR3 loop spans 15 amino acids. CDR3 nucleotide sequence: TGTGCCAAAATGGGTGGCGGGGGGAGCACAGATACGCAGTATTTT. This translates into CAKMGGGGSTDTQYF.

This chain connects TRBV6-1 to TRBJ2-3; 10 bases agree with TRBD2. V shed 3 bases, J shed 10 bases, and the junction held 10 bases outside the gene matches. The CDR3 loop spans 15 amino acids. Germline V gene sequence: CDR1 MNHNS, CDR2 SASEGT. Here the CDR3 reads CASSDTSGEAPSQYF. Written as DNA, the CDR3 is TGTGCCAGCAGTGACACTAGCGGGGAGGCACCCTCGCAGTATTTT.

The J gene is TRBJ2-7, the V gene TRBV5-4; maybe TRBD1 (5 bases). Trimming left V 6 bases short and J 0 bases short, with 13 bases between. Germline values: CDR1 SGHNT, CDR2 YYREEE (reference sequence). The CDR3 is made up of 14 amino acids. CDR3 nucleotides: TGTGCCAGCACCCTTGGGGCAGACTCCTACGAGCAGTACTTC. Protein sequence: CASTLGADSYEQYF.

A word on this clone: A junction boundary mismatches the germline segment, possibly from a read error. V is TRBV2 and J is TRBJ1-2, with TRBD1 identical over 11 bases. The CDR3 is made up of 15 amino acids. The germline CDR1 and CDR2 sequences are SNHLY and FYNNEI. This CDR3 is CASRADRGRVAGYPF. CDR3 in DNA: TGTGCCAGCAGGGCGGACAGGGGGCGAGTAGCTGGCTACCCCTTC.

The chain employs TRBV6-5 and TRBJ2-2, with TRBD2 matching 13 bases. With V trimmed by 8 bases and J by 2 bases, 2 bases remained unmatched. The CDR3 runs to 15 residues. Germline CDR1 is MNHEY and CDR2 is SVGAGI. The CDR3 bases are TGTGCCAGCCGGGGACTAGCGGGAAACACCGGGGAGCTGTTTTTT. This codes for CASRGLAGNTGELFF.

The chain has TRBV15 and TRBJ1-2; no definite D call. CDR1 LNHNV and CDR2 YYDKDF come from the germline V gene (reference sequence). CDR3 length: 14 amino acids. V lost 0 bases and J 3 bases, leaving 8 bases between the germline ends. DNA of the CDR3: TGTGCCACCAGCAGAGATCCCCGGGACTATGGCTACACCTTC. Its translation is CATSRDPRDYGYTF. Drawing the rest from reference TRBV15 and TRBJ1-2, the complete variable domain is DAMVIQNPRYQVTQFGKPVTLSCSQTLNHNVMYWYQQKSSQAPKLLFHYYDKDFNNEADTPDNFQSRRPNTSFCFLDIRSPGLGDTAMYLCATSRDPRDYGYTFGSGTRLTVV.

The rearrangement uses TRBV7-9 and TRBJ2-6; TRBD2 might be the D (7 bases). Germline values: CDR1 SEHNR, CDR2 FQNEAQ (reference sequence). V was trimmed by 10 bases and J by 0 bases, leaving 19 bases between them. The CDR3 is 17 amino acids. CDR3 loop: CAIIGGGQRSGANVLTF. The DNA for the CDR3 is TGTGCCATCATAGGGGGAGGGCAACGCTCTGGGGCCAACGTCCTGACTTTC.

J is TRBJ2-2 and V is TRBV4-1; TRBD2 aligns across 9 bases. V lost 3 bases to trimming and J lost 6 bases; unmatched junction nucleotides: 5. CDR3 size: 15 residues. In germline, CDR1 is MGHRA, CDR2 YSYEKL. The CDR3 DNA reads TGCGCCAGCAGCCACCTCCCTAGCGGGGCCGGGGAGCTGTTTTTT. It is translated as CASSHLPSGAGELFF.

This sequence joins TRBV6-6 and TRBJ2-7, with TRBD2 matching over 11 bases. J lost 1 base, V lost 2 bases, and 1 base had no gene match. CDR3 size: 15 residues. CDR1 is MNHNY, CDR2 SVGAGI, per germline (reference sequence). CDR3 coding DNA: TGTGCCAGCAGTTACACTAGCGGGGGATCCTACGAGCAGTACTTC. Protein product: CASSYTSGGSYEQYF.

This clone was seen a few times. V gene TRBV30 combines with J gene TRBJ2-5, with 7 bases fitting TRBD2. The CDR3 is 14 amino acids. Per germline, CDR1 GTSNPN and CDR2 SVGIG (reference sequence). J was trimmed by 5 bases and V by 1 base; bases with no gene match: 7. This chain's CDR3 is CAWSELGGLETQYF. The CDR3 region has the DNA TGTGCCTGGAGTGAGTTGGGGGGGTTGGAGACCCAGTACTTC.

The chain employs TRBV11-2 and TRBJ2-7, with 10 nucleotides matching TRBD1. The V gene end was trimmed by 3 bases and the J gene end by 4 bases; junction bases not matched to a gene: 12. The germline CDR1 and CDR2 sequences are SGHAT and FQNNGV. The CDR3 loop spans 17 amino acids. The CDR3 protein is CASSFFLPGQGIYEQYF. The CDR3 coding sequence is TGTGCCAGCAGCTTCTTCCTCCCGGGACAGGGGATTTACGAGCAGTACTTC.

This clone was found a few times. V gene TRBV5-1 combines with J gene TRBJ2-7; 13 positions match TRBD2. This CDR3 is 16 amino acids long. The germline V gene has CDR1 SGHRS and CDR2 YFSETQ. J gave up 3 bases and V 1 base, and 4 bases lay outside the gene matches. The chain's CDR3 is CASSLRGTSGDYEQYF. For the CDR3, the DNA is TGCGCCAGCAGCTTGAGGGGGACTAGCGGGGACTACGAGCAGTACTTC.

The chain carries TRBV6-1 and TRBJ1-2, with 9 bases matching TRBD1. The CDR3 loop spans 14 amino acids. Germline lookup yields CDR1 MNHNS and CDR2 SASEGT. After removal of 6 bases from V and 4 bases from J, the junction contained 6 bases not matched to a gene. The CDR3, as DNA: TGTGCCAGCAGCCGGGACAGGGAACCCTATGGCTACACCTTC. It specifies CASSRDREPYGYTF.

This clone was seen only a few times. The gene calls are TRBV6-5 and TRBJ1-1; 10 bases are shared with TRBD1. The CDR3 runs 12 residues. Germline assignment: CDR1 MNHEY and CDR2 SVGAGI. Losses at the gene ends were 5 bases for V and 6 bases for J; bases not matched to a gene: 0. The CDR3 DNA follows: TGTGCCAGCAGTGGACAGGGGGCTGAAGCTTTCTTT. Its protein product is CASSGQGAEAFF.

The V gene is TRBV28, the J gene TRBJ1-3; D not resolved. Germline values: CDR1 MDHEN, CDR2 SYDVKM. CDR3 length: 16 amino acids. The V gene lost 2 bases and the J gene lost 1 base, with 12 bases spanning the gap. CDR3 in DNA: TGTGCCAGCAGTTTAGGGCCGACCAGATCTGGAAACACCATATATTTT. Translating gives CASSLGPTRSGNTIYF. Complete variable domain (other parts from reference TRBV28 and TRBJ1-3): DVKVTQSSRYLVKRTGEKVFLECVQDMDHENMFWYRQDPGLGLRLIYFSYDVKMKEKGDIPEGYSVSREKKERFSLILESASTNQTSMYLCASSLGPTRSGNTIYFGEGSWLTVV.

This clone was seen just once. V is TRBV19 and J is TRBJ2-3; D gene unclear. The germline V gene has CDR1 LNHDA and CDR2 SQIVND (reference sequence). This CDR3 is built from 12 residues. V gave up 5 bases and J gave up 1 base, with 4 bases separating them. The CDR3 region has the DNA TGTGCCAGTAGTCGTGGCACAGATACGCAGTATTTT. Translation: CASSRGTDTQYF.

V and J are TRBV27 and TRBJ2-4; 8 bases map to TRBD2. Germline trimming cut 6 bases from V and 9 bases from J; bases unmatched to any gene: 7. The length of the CDR3 is 13 residues. Germline V gene sequence: CDR1 MNHEY, CDR2 SMNVEV (reference sequence). The DNA of the CDR3 is TGTGCCAGCAGAGCGGGGGCGGTCGGCATTCAGTACTTC. Protein: CASRAGAVGIQYF.

The J gene is TRBJ1-6, the V gene TRBV11-2; D not resolved. The CDR3 runs to 14 residues. V was shortened by 5 bases and J by 9 bases, with 14 bases between the two germline ends. In germline, CDR1 is SGHAT, CDR2 FQNNGV. CDR3 DNA sequence: TGTGCCAGCAGCCTGGAGGGCGGAGCTTCACCCCTCCACTTT. It translates to CASSLEGGASPLHF. Full variable domain (missing parts from reference TRBV11-2 and TRBJ1-6): EAGVAQSPRYKIIEKRQSVAFWCNPISGHATLYWYQQILGQGPKLLIQFQNNGVVDDSQLPKDRFSAERLKGVDSTLKIQPAKLEDSAVYLCASSLEGGASPLHFGNGTRLTVT.

This clone has more than one count but fewer than ten. The chain combines TRBV4-1 with TRBJ2-5; no clear D. V was trimmed by 3 bases and J by 5 bases, leaving 13 bases between them. CDR3 length: 14 amino acids. CDR1 MGHRA and CDR2 YSYEKL come from the germline V gene. CDR3 in DNA: TGCGCCAGCAGCCACGAGACACCGCAGGAGACCCAGTACTTC. Translated: CASSHETPQETQYF.

In this sample, this clone turned up a few times. The rearrangement uses TRBV6-6 and TRBJ2-5, with D perhaps matching TRBD2 (6 bases). There are 14 residues in the CDR3. CDR1 and CDR2 (germline): MNHNY, SVGAGI (reference sequence). V dropped 0 bases and J dropped 7 bases, with 12 bases sitting between them. The CDR3 here is CASSYSVGSGTQYF. The CDR3 coding sequence is TGTGCCAGCAGTTACTCAGTCGGGAGTGGGACCCAGTACTTC.

The CDR3 protein is CASSLGATSGANVLTF. In nucleotides, the CDR3 is TGTGCCAGCAGCTTAGGGGCGACCTCTGGGGCCAACGTCCTGACTTTC. The chain links TRBV7-2 to TRBJ2-6, with no clear D. Looked up from germline, CDR1 is SGHTA and CDR2 is FQGNSA. V lost 1 base, J lost 0 bases, and 7 bases lay in between. This CDR3 comprises 16 residues.

The chain joins TRBV6-5 to TRBJ2-7; 8 bases are a match to TRBD1. There are 15 residues in the CDR3. CDR1 and CDR2 (germline): MNHEY, SVGAGI. V dropped 6 bases and J dropped 0; count of bases not matched to a gene: 7. The DNA for the CDR3 is TGTGCCAGCAGGACAGGGGTTAGTAGCTCCTACGAGCAGTACTTC. Translation: CASRTGVSSSYEQYF.

The chain couples TRBV6-1 to TRBJ2-7; 9 positions match TRBD2. This CDR3 is built from 14 residues. CDR1 is MNHNS and CDR2 is SASEGT in the germline V gene. V shed 5 bases, J shed 4 bases, and the junction held 6 bases outside the gene matches. The CDR3 nucleotides read TGTGCCAGCAGTCCGGGACTAGCTGCTTACGAGCAGTACTTC. This gives the protein CASSPGLAAYEQYF.

The rearrangement joins TRBV19 to TRBJ1-1; D is unresolved. Germline CDR1 and CDR2: LNHDA and SQIVND (reference sequence). This CDR3 contains 14 residues. V was trimmed by 5 bases and J by 1 base, leaving 11 bases between them. This chain's CDR3 is CASSLLSGNTEAFF. CDR3 DNA: TGTGCCAGTAGTCTACTGAGCGGGAACACTGAAGCTTTCTTT.

In its sample, this clone was seen a few times. CDR3 sequence reads: CASSPWALNTEAFF. The CDR3 coding sequence is TGTGCCAGCAGCCCCTGGGCACTGAACACTGAAGCTTTCTTT. The V call is TRBV9, the J call TRBJ1-1, with D unresolved. In germline, CDR1 is SGDLS, CDR2 YYNGEE. V was pared by 4 bases and J by 0 bases, with 10 bases between. The CDR3 runs to 14 residues.

This clone was recorded once. One junction end disagrees with the germline gene, perhaps due to a read error. The V call is TRBV19, the J call TRBJ2-5; D remains ambiguous. CDR1 and CDR2 from the germline V gene are LNHDA and SQIVND (reference sequence). The CDR3 spans 9 residues. Written as DNA, the CDR3 is TGTGCCAGTATGGCCCTCAATAACTTC. This encodes CASMALNNF.

There are a few counts of this clone. J is TRBJ1-2 and V is TRBV6-1; 9 bases fit TRBD1. CDR1 and CDR2 from the germline V gene are MNHNS and SASEGT. The CDR3 has 14 residues. V dropped 3 bases and J dropped 8; count of bases not matched to a gene: 7. The CDR3 protein is CASSDGTGIGGYTF. The DNA of the CDR3 is TGTGCCAGCAGTGACGGGACAGGGATCGGGGGCTACACCTTC.

In its sample, this clone was seen a few times. This chain joins TRBV27 and TRBJ2-5, with D possibly TRBD1 on 6 matching bases. V lost 5 bases and J 2 bases, leaving 12 bases between the germline ends. This CDR3 is 14 amino acids long. The V gene's germline CDR1 is MNHEY and CDR2 SMNVEV (reference sequence). For the CDR3, the DNA is TGTGCCAGCAGTGCTAGCCAGGGGCAAGAGACCCAGTACTTC. Protein product: CASSASQGQETQYF.

This clone was recorded a few times. The chain is built from TRBV7-6 and TRBJ1-1; 8 bases are shared with TRBD1. Germline V gene data show CDR1 as SGHVS and CDR2 as FNYEAQ. The trim removed 0 bases at V and 1 base at J, leaving 7 bases unmatched. The CDR3 length is 17 residues. CDR3 in amino acids: CASSLASGQGANTEAFF. In DNA, the CDR3 is TGTGCCAGCAGCTTAGCGAGTGGACAGGGCGCGAACACTGAAGCTTTCTTT.